This T cell receptor (beta chain) was identified during a study of siplizumab effects on memory and regulatory T cells. The CDR3 runs 15 residues. Trimming left V 6 bases short and J 8 bases short, with 20 bases between. Germline CDR1 reads MNHNS; CDR2 reads SASEGT. Comments on this clone: Its target is unknown.

Approximately 10^5 TCR templates were measured in each sample. The data were produced by immunoSEQ multiplex PCR, yet TCRdb's version contains in-frame clones alone and is incomplete. Found here are approximately 110,000 clones, approximately 94% of them singletons; the top ten hold around 0.3%. Broader study findings: Among alloreactive clones, only a minor fraction mapped to unstimulated subsets. Naive T cells appeared more diverse than memory cells and seemed to be major alloresponse contributors. Alloreactive sequences tracing back to unstimulated CD4+ memory cells fell significantly with siplizumab.

The chain joins TRBV6-1 to TRBJ1-3; the D is unclear. Source material: CD4+ T cells sorted from blood. The clonotype originates from a human donor in good health. The CDR3 nucleotides read TGTGCCAGCAGACGGAATCGGTCACTGCTATACACCATATATTTT. Translating it yields CASRRNRSLLYTIYF.